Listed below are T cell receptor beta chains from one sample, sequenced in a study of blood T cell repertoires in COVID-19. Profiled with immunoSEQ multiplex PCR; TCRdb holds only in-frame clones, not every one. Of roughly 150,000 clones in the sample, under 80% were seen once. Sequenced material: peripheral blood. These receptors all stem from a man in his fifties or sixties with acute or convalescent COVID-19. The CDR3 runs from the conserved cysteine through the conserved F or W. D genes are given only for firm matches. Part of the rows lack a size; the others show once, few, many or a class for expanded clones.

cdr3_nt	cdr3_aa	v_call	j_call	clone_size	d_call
TGTGCCAGCAGTGAAGGGCTAGGGACTTACAATGAGCAGTTCTTC	CASSEGLGTYNEQFF	TRBV25-1	TRBJ2-1	-	-
TGTGCCACCAGTGACAATCAGGGCTCCGGGGAGCTGTTTTTT	CATSDNQGSGELFF	TRBV24-1	TRBJ2-2	-	-
TGCGCCAGCAGCCAATCGGACAGGGGAGGCCACGAGCAGTACTTC	CASSQSDRGGHEQYF	TRBV4-1	TRBJ2-7	once	TRBD1
TGTGCCAGTAGTATGGCTGTTCTCTCCTACGAGCAGTACTTC	CASSMAVLSYEQYF	TRBV19	TRBJ2-7	-	-
TGTGCCAGCAGCTTAACTAGCGGGAGAAATGAGCAGTTCTTC	CASSLTSGRNEQFF	TRBV7-8	TRBJ2-1	-	TRBD2
TGTGCCAGCTTCCATAGGGGCACCGGGGAGCTGTTTTTT	CASFHRGTGELFF	TRBV18	TRBJ2-2	-	-
TGTGCCAGCAGCTTAGACAGATACAATGAGCAGTTCTTC	CASSLDRYNEQFF	TRBV11-2	TRBJ2-1	few	-
TGCAGCGTTCCGGGACAGGGAAACAATGAGCAGTTCTTC	CSVPGQGNNEQFF	TRBV29-1	TRBJ2-1	-	TRBD1
TGTGCCACCAGTGATTTGCCCGCCGGGACCCAGTACTTC	CATSDLPAGTQYF	TRBV24-1	TRBJ2-5	-	-
TGTGCCAGCAGCAAATGGGTAGCGGTCTCCTACGAGCAGTACTTC	CASSKWVAVSYEQYF	TRBV7-6	TRBJ2-7	-	-
TGCGCCAGCAGCTACGGGACAACTAATTCACCCCTCCACTTT	CASSYGTTNSPLHF	TRBV5-1	TRBJ1-6	-	-
TGTGCCAGCTCACCCGGGACAAACCAAGAGACCCAGTACTTC	CASSPGTNQETQYF	TRBV18	TRBJ2-5	-	-
TGCGCCAGCAGCTTACAATCCCCGGAGGATACGCAGTATTTT	CASSLQSPEDTQYF	TRBV5-1	TRBJ2-3	-	-
TGCGCCAGCAGCCAAAAAAGGGGCACTAGCGGGCGATACGAGCAGTACTTC	CASSQKRGTSGRYEQYF	TRBV4-1	TRBJ2-7	-	TRBD2
TGTGCCAGCTCACTAAGGGAGGGCCACTACAATGAGCAGTTCTTC	CASSLREGHYNEQFF	TRBV18	TRBJ2-1	-	TRBD2
TGTGCCTGGAGCCGGCGACAGGGGGAGGGAGATACGCAGTATTTT	CAWSRRQGEGDTQYF	TRBV30	TRBJ2-3	-	TRBD1
TGTGCCAGCAGCCAAGGAGAACTAGCGTTAAGTGAGCAGTTCTTC	CASSQGELALSEQFF	TRBV3-1/TRBV3-2	TRBJ2-1	-	TRBD2
TGTGCCAGCACCTGTGGAGGGTTCCCCTATAATTCACCCCTCCACTTT	CASTCGGFPYNSPLHF	TRBV21-1	TRBJ1-6	many	-
TGTGCCAGCAGTGAAGCGAGGGGGAACTATGGCTACACCTTC	CASSEARGNYGYTF	TRBV6-1	TRBJ1-2	-	-
TGTGCCGGCTCAGCGGGAGCTTCCTACAATGAGCAGTTCTTC	CAGSAGASYNEQFF	TRBV6-4	TRBJ2-1	-	TRBD2
TGCGCCAGCAGCCAAACCCCCAGCTCCTACGAGCAGTACTTC	CASSQTPSSYEQYF	TRBV4-1	TRBJ2-7	-	-